This T cell receptor beta chain was sequenced during a study of OX40 agonist ivuxolimab in advanced cancers. The germline V gene has CDR1 SGDLS and CDR2 YYNGEE. The V end was cut by 3 bases, the J end by 2 bases, with 23 bases between. The CDR3 extends over 18 amino acids. TCRdb keeps only in-frame clones here, not all; method: immunoSEQ multiplex PCR. The sample lists some 72,000 clones, approximately 90% occurring once. The input for sequencing was CD4+ or CD8+ T cells sorted from blood, taken in a trial of the OX40 agonist ivuxolimab. The V gene is TRBV9, the J gene TRBJ1-1; no firm D call. The clonotype was recovered from an adult with an advanced solid tumor such as melanoma, head and neck, liver or kidney cancer. The CDR3 sequence is CASSAPKLGGSINTEAFF. CDR3 nucleotide sequence: TGTGCCAGCAGCGCTCCAAAGTTGGGTGGGTCGATCAACACTGAAGCTTTCTTT.